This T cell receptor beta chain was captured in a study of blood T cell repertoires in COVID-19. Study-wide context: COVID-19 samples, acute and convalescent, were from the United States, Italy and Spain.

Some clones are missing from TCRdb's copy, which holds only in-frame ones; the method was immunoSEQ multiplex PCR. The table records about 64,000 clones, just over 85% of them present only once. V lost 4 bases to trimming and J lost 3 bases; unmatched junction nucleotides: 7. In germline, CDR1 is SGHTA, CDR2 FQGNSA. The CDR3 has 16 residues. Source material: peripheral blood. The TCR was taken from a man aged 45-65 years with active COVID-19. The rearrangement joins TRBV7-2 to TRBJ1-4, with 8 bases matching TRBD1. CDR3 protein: CASSSDRGKANEKLFF. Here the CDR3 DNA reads TGTGCCAGCAGCTCCGACAGGGGCAAGGCTAATGAAAAACTGTTTTTT. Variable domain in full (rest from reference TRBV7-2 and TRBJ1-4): GAGVSQSPSNKVTEKGKDVELRCDPISGHTALYWYRQSLGQGLEFLIYFQGNSAPDKSGLPSDRFSAERTGGSVSTLTIQRTQQEDSAVYLCASSSDRGKANEKLFFGSGTQLSVL.